Described below is a single T cell receptor beta chain sequence and its context. This clonotype has a handful of counts. There is no known antigen for this receptor. No qualities accompany the bases; no much larger clone lies one base away. Ophthalmopathy patients had moderately to severely active disease, with a Clinical Activity Score of 3 or more, a NOSPECS grade of 4 or more, and a disease duration of less than 3 months. The study excluded patients with uncontrolled infections, other autoimmune diseases, pregnancy or lactation. Diagnoses were established on the basis of clinical symptoms, serum thyroxine and TRAb, thyroid ultrasound, and orbital computed tomography. PBMCs were isolated from about 9 ml of fresh peripheral blood by Ficoll-Paque density gradient centrifugation. Trizol reagent was used to extract total RNA, and RNA quality was then checked on an Agilent 2100 Bioanalyzer. The data were obtained in a study of T cells in Graves' hyperthyroidism and ophthalmopathy (dated by TCRdb to the late 2010s). General notes on the study: Peripheral blood was collected at initial diagnosis, before any treatment. To identify TCR V-J signatures that set the groups apart, the researchers used a discovery cohort of about a hundred patients, made up of 40 to 45 with Graves' ophthalmopathy and some 56 with stable Graves' hyperthyroidism. Prospective prediction of ophthalmopathy was tested in an independent validation cohort of approximately 19 hyperthyroidism patients and 17 patients who later progressed to ophthalmopathy. For training and testing, the 100 or so patients in the discovery cohort were randomly divided in a 7:3 ratio. In addition, the study compared T-cell repertoires in thyroid tissue and in blood from about 6 Graves' hyperthyroidism patients. After sampling, hyperthyroidism patients received methimazole starting at 30 mg daily, and ophthalmopathy patients received high-dose intravenous methylprednisolone. TCR Vbeta CDR3 sequencing of roughly 140 peripheral blood samples (around 45 ophthalmopathy, some 75 hyperthyroidism and some 17 progressor patients) is reported in the paper.

The TCR beta CDR3 regions were amplified from RNA transcripts. The first round of RT-PCR for the TCR CDR3 was performed with the HTBI primer set and the Qiagen OneStep RT-PCR kit. Libraries were constructed in a second round of multiplex PCR, after which size selection and purification were carried out. Paired-end sequencing of the libraries was performed with 100 bp reads on an Illumina HiSeq2000. The paper's data handling went like this. SOAPnuke was used to process the raw data, removing reads that contained adapters or uncalled bases, had a mean Phred below 15, or lacked an exact match to the constant primer or identifier. High-quality paired reads were merged with COPE v1.2.5, and unique nucleotide sequences were defined as clonotypes. MiTCR v1.1 was used to align the clonotypes against IMGT TRBV, TRBD and TRBJ reference segments. Analysis was restricted to V-J combinations with a frequency above 0.0001, which covered 99% to 99.2% of repertoires. A TCS score was defined as the ratio between F50 (clonal expansion) and ExV (chaos), using BLOSUM62-based TCRdist between CDR3 peptides within each V-J. Welch's t-statistics and random forest reduced 450 to 600 V-J features to fewer than 15, which were used in a naive Bayes classifier (R e1071). TCRdb took the public reads, trimmed them with fastp at Q25, ran MiXCR for clone calling and kept in-frame beta chains. For every CDR3 protein sequence, its rows merge into one entry that carries the most common genes and DNA. In this record, the V and J calls reflect TCRdb's handling and not the investigators' own analysis. Within this sample are more than 300,000 distinct CDR3 sequences, with roughly 18% of them counted one time only. The ten top clones hold 35% to 50% of the sample.

Here is what the overall study found, with its caveats: In validation, the model predicted progression to ophthalmopathy with just under 71% sensitivity and 72.22% specificity, a median of around six months before onset. Most expanded thyroid clonotypes (frequency above 0.001) were also detected in blood, a finding suggesting that blood repertoires may reflect thyroid immune responses. No statistical method was used to fix the sample size in advance, and group allocation was not hidden from the investigators. Ophthalmopathy was separated from stable hyperthyroidism by a 13 V-J signature model, with around 88% sensitivity and roughly 81% specificity obtained in cross-validation and 80%/75% obtained in testing.

Trimming takes 4 bases off V and 2 bases off J; junction bases not matched to a gene: 7. From cysteine to phenylalanine, the CDR3 is 14 amino acids long. CDR3 DNA only is kept here, 42 bases in frame from base 1. The germline V gene (reference sequence) specifies DFQATT as CDR1 and SNEGSKA as CDR2. The chain uses TRBV20-1 and TRBJ2-7, with 8 middle bases fitting TRBD2. Source material: blood. This sequence originates from a man between 18 and 35 years old with Graves' ophthalmopathy. The CDR3 is CSATGLAQAYEQYF. The base sequence is TGCAGTGCTACCGGACTAGCCCAGGCCTACGAGCAGTACTTC.